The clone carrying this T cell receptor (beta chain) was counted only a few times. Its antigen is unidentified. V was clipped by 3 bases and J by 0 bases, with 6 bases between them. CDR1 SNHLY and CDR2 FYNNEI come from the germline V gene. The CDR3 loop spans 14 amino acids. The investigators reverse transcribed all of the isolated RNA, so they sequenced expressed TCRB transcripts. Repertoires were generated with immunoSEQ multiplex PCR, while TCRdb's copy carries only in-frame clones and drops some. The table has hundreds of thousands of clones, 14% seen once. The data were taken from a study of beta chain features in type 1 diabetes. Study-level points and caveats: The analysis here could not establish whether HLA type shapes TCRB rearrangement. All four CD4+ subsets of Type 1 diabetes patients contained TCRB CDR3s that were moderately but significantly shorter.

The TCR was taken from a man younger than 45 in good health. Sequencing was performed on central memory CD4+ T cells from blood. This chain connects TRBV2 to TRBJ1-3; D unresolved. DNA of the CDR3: TGTGCCAGCAGTGAGATCCGCTCTGGAAACACCATATATTTT. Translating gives CASSEIRSGNTIYF.